One sample yielded the 31 T cell receptor beta chains listed below, sequenced in a study of T-cell reconstitution after alpha-beta-depleted transplantation in children. As it was prepared, the TCRbeta library received unique molecular identifiers. TCRdb redid the calling of the PCR reads with MiXCR, one entry per CDR3 protein. This table holds 300,000 to 400,000 distinct CDR3 sequences, about 14% found once. Sequencing used PBMCs, obtained from the stem cell graft. The source is a human donor who donated a stem cell graft to a child with Fanconi anemia.

This clonotype was observed a few times. The chain employs TRBV19 and TRBJ2-2, with D perhaps matching TRBD2 (7 bases). Trimming stripped 3 bases from V and 4 bases from J, with 15 bases between. In germline, CDR1 is LNHDA, CDR2 SQIVND (reference sequence). The CDR3 extends over 16 amino acids. CDR3 bases: TGTGCCAGTAGTATGATTGGCGGGGGCGGCACCGGGGAGCTGTTTTTT. It encodes CASSMIGGGGTGELFF. Variable domain in full (rest from reference TRBV19 and TRBJ2-2): DGGITQSPKYLFRKEGQNVTLSCEQNLNHDAMYWYRQDPGQGLRLIYYSQIVNDFQKGDIAEGYSVSREKKESFPLTVTSAQKNPTAFYLCASSMIGGGGTGELFFGEGSRLTVL.

This clonotype was seen many times. The rearrangement joins TRBV4-3 to TRBJ2-3, with 8 bases fitting TRBD1. CDR3 length: 14 amino acids. Germline V lookup: CDR1 LGHNA, CDR2 YSLEER. The junction had 1 base not matched to a gene; V was cut back by 1 base and J by 4 bases. CDR3 DNA sequence: TGCGCCAGCAGCCAAGGACAGGGGCCAGATACGCAGTATTTT. Translating gives CASSQGQGPDTQYF.

CDR3 residues: CSGEIMNTEAFF. The CDR3 nucleotides read TGCAGTGGGGAAATCATGAACACTGAAGCTTTCTTT. V gene TRBV20-1 combines with J gene TRBJ1-1; D gene ambiguous. V lost 7 bases, J lost 0 bases, and 9 bases lay in between. The CDR3 sequence is 12 residues long. Germline CDR1 DFQATT, CDR2 SNEGSKA (reference sequence).

This clonotype was seen a few times. V and J are TRBV20-1 and TRBJ1-1; a weak D match, TRBD1 (5 bases). The CDR3 covers 13 residues. Germline assignment: CDR1 DFQATT and CDR2 SNEGSKA (reference sequence). The V end lost 7 bases, the J end lost 3 bases, and 15 bases lay between the germline ends. The chain's CDR3 is CSVQPGGYTEAFF. The DNA of the CDR3 is TGCAGTGTTCAGCCCGGGGGATACACTGAAGCTTTCTTT.

In this sample, this clonotype turned up many times. This chain joins TRBV20-1 and TRBJ1-2, with D uncertain. The CDR3 runs to 12 residues. With 1 base removed from V and 5 bases from J, the gap between germline ends came to 8 bases. The germline V gene has CDR1 DFQATT and CDR2 SNEGSKA (reference sequence). CDR3 sequence (DNA): TGCAGTGCTAGAGGATACATTTATGGCTACACCTTC. As protein: CSARGYIYGYTF.

This clonotype was recorded at least ten times. This chain uses TRBV7-9 with TRBJ1-4, with D maybe TRBD1 (5 bases). In germline, CDR1 is SEHNR, CDR2 FQNEAQ (reference sequence). The CDR3 has 15 amino acids. Trimming left V 5 bases short and J 6 bases short, with 16 bases between. The CDR3 DNA is TGTGCCAGCAGCATCCCCGGGACTGAAGATGAAAAACTGTTTTTT. Amino acid sequence: CASSIPGTEDEKLFF.

The chain uses TRBV2 and TRBJ2-7, with a tentative D call TRBD2 (6 bases). V lost 3 bases and J 5 bases, leaving 14 bases between the germline ends. The CDR3 extends over 14 amino acids. Germline V gives CDR1 SNHLY, CDR2 FYNNEI. The CDR3 nucleotides read TGTGCCAGCAGTGAGGGAGGTAGCAGCCACGAGCAGTACGTC. This sequence encodes CASSEGGSSHEQYV.

The chain recombines TRBV3-1 with TRBJ1-1; D is ambiguous. Germline V gene sequence: CDR1 LGHDT, CDR2 YNNKEL (reference sequence). Trimming removed 0 bases at V and 5 bases at J, with 10 bases between. The CDR3 has 14 amino acids. The DNA of the CDR3 is TGTGCCAGCAGCCAAGACAGTTATAGGACTGAAGCTTTCTTT. Translating it yields CASSQDSYRTEAFF.

The chain couples TRBV29-1 to TRBJ2-5, with TRBD1 matching 9 bases. This CDR3 is built from 15 residues. Unmatched junction bases numbered 13, after V lost 7 bases and J lost 4 bases. CDR1 is SQVTM and CDR2 is ANQGSEA in the germline V gene. For the CDR3, the DNA is TGCAGCGCCCTCGCGGACAGGGGATCCCCAGAGACCCAGTACTTC. Amino acid sequence: CSALADRGSPETQYF.

This clonotype was seen only a few times. This chain links TRBV5-6 with TRBJ2-1; 10 bases line up with TRBD2. The junction had 3 bases not matched to a gene; V was cut back by 0 bases and J by 0 bases. The V gene's germline CDR1 is SGHDT and CDR2 YYEEEE. The CDR3 consists of 17 residues. The DNA for the CDR3 is TGTGCCAGCAGCTTGGGTCCTAGCGGGGGCTCCTACAATGAGCAGTTCTTC. Translated, it gives CASSLGPSGGSYNEQFF.

This clonotype was counted only a few times. The CDR3 spells CASSITRQGNYEQYF. In DNA, the CDR3 is TGCGCCAGCAGCATTACCCGACAGGGAAACTACGAGCAGTACTTC. The rearrangement joins TRBV5-1 to TRBJ2-7; 7 bases align to TRBD1. The CDR3 contains 15 residues. J gave up 3 bases and V 4 bases, and 10 bases lay outside the gene matches. Germline loops: CDR1 SGHRS, CDR2 YFSETQ.

The chain carries TRBV12-3 or TRBV12-4 and TRBJ2-2, with 9 bases that match TRBD1. V lost 5 bases to trimming and J lost 6 bases; unmatched junction nucleotides: 16. The CDR3 has 18 residues. The CDR3 nucleotides are TGTGCCAGCAGTCCGCGGGACAGGGAGTGGGTGGACGCCGGGGAGCTGTTTTTT. Protein sequence: CASSPRDREWVDAGELFF.

This clonotype was counted at least ten times. The chain joins TRBV3-1 to TRBJ1-1, with unresolved D. V lost 3 bases, J lost 5 bases, and 4 bases lay in between. CDR1 and CDR2 (germline): LGHDT, YNNKEL (reference sequence). The CDR3 loop spans 11 amino acids. For the CDR3, the DNA is TGTGCCAGCAGCCACAAGACTGAAGCTTTCTTT. Translated, it gives CASSHKTEAFF.

This clonotype was counted many times. The rearrangement joins TRBV5-1 to TRBJ2-1, with D maybe TRBD1 (6 bases). The germline V gene has CDR1 SGHRS and CDR2 YFSETQ. CDR3 size: 15 residues. Trimming took 3 bases from V and 6 from J, leaving 16 bases between them. CDR3 coding DNA: TGCGCCAGCAGCTCCAGGGGCCGTGATCTCAATGAGCAGTTCTTC. It translates to CASSSRGRDLNEQFF.

This clonotype has only a few counts. CDR3 in amino acids: CASEAGNNGEQFF. The CDR3 DNA reads TGTGCCAGCGAGGCGGGAAACAATGGTGAGCAGTTCTTC. The chain uses TRBV9 and TRBJ2-1; the D gene is possibly TRBD2 (6 bases). Germline CDR1 reads SGDLS; CDR2 reads YYNGEE. The CDR3 runs to 13 residues. V lost 7 bases to trimming and J lost 9 bases, with 17 bases between them.

This clonotype came up many times. The V call is TRBV2, the J call TRBJ2-7, with D possibly matching TRBD1 (6 bases). There are 11 residues in the CDR3. CDR1 and CDR2 from the germline V gene are SNHLY and FYNNEI. Between the trimmed V and J ends, which lost 10 bases and 6 bases, there was a span of 13 bases. The CDR3 DNA follows: TGTGCCACTTCTCGAGGGGGCGAGCAGTACGTC. Translated: CATSRGGEQYV.

This clonotype has just a few counts. The chain joins TRBV6-2 or TRBV6-3 to TRBJ2-2; the D gene is possibly TRBD2 (5 bases). Germline assignment: CDR1 MNHEY and CDR2 SVGEGT. Trimming removed 8 bases from V and 2 bases from J, with 9 bases in between. The CDR3 runs to 13 residues. The CDR3 protein is CASQRINTGELFF. In DNA, the CDR3 is TGTGCCAGCCAGCGGATCAACACCGGGGAGCTGTTTTTT.

This chain links TRBV20-1 with TRBJ2-5; a weak D match, TRBD1 (6 bases). Per germline, CDR1 DFQATT and CDR2 SNEGSKA (reference sequence). V was trimmed by 3 bases and J by 4 bases, leaving 12 bases between them. This CDR3 spans 13 amino acids. The CDR3: CSASRGSPETQYF. CDR3 nucleotide sequence: TGCAGTGCTAGTAGGGGGTCCCCAGAGACCCAGTACTTC.

This clonotype was detected a few times. The rearrangement joins TRBV20-1 to TRBJ1-5; D is uncertain. The CDR3 totals 15 residues. Germline assignment: CDR1 DFQATT and CDR2 SNEGSKA (reference sequence). The V gene lost 3 bases and the J gene lost 3 bases, with 15 bases spanning the gap. The CDR3 DNA is TGCAGTGCTAGTGTCGCGACTGGCAACAATCAGCCCCAGCATTTT. Its translation is CSASVATGNNQPQHF.

This clonotype was observed a few times. J is TRBJ1-1 and V is TRBV20-1; 8 bases match TRBD1. Germline trimming cut 7 bases from V and 5 bases from J; bases unmatched to any gene: 12. Germline CDR1 reads DFQATT; CDR2 reads SNEGSKA (reference sequence). The CDR3 runs to 14 residues. Written as DNA, the CDR3 is TGCAGTGGACCAGGGGGCGTTTCGCGGACTGAAGCTTTCTTT. It is translated as CSGPGGVSRTEAFF.

This clonotype came up many times. The V call is TRBV5-6, the J call TRBJ2-5; D is undetermined. The CDR3 runs to 13 residues. V lost 6 bases and J 3 bases, leaving 12 bases between the germline ends. Per the germline V gene, CDR1 is SGHDT and CDR2 is YYEEEE. The CDR3 DNA sequence: TGTGCCAGCATCAAGCAAGGAGAAGAGACCCAGTACTTC. Amino acid sequence: CASIKQGEETQYF.

This clonotype has a handful of counts. V usage is TRBV5-1 and J usage is TRBJ1-5, with D possibly being TRBD1 (6 bases). Trimming removed 4 bases from V and 4 bases from J, with 15 bases in between. The CDR3 extends over 15 amino acids. Per the germline V gene, CDR1 is SGHRS and CDR2 is YFSETQ. The CDR3 DNA is TGCGCCAGCAGCCCGGCCGGGGGCAGGAATCAGCCCCAGCATTTT. Translated, it gives CASSPAGGRNQPQHF.

This clonotype showed up many times. The V call is TRBV11-2, the J call TRBJ1-1, with a weak D call TRBD1 (6 bases). V gave up 1 base and J gave up 5 bases, with 8 bases separating them. Per the germline V gene, CDR1 is SGHAT and CDR2 is FQNNGV. The CDR3 contains 13 residues. CDR3 in DNA: TGTGCCAGCAGCTTAGGACAGGCTACTGAAGCTTTCTTT. This translates into CASSLGQATEAFF.

This sequence joins TRBV3-1 and TRBJ1-5; no clear D. This CDR3 has 14 residues. Trimming took off 1 base at V and 9 bases at J, with 13 bases between the two ends. Germline V lookup: CDR1 LGHDT, CDR2 YNNKEL (reference sequence). The CDR3 loop reads CASSQAPDMTPQHF. CDR3 nucleotides: TGTGCCAGCAGCCAAGCCCCCGACATGACGCCCCAGCATTTT.

This chain joins TRBV18 and TRBJ1-1; D is undetermined. The CDR3 loop spans 17 amino acids. The germline V and J ends were trimmed by 2 bases and 2 bases, with 18 bases remaining between them. Germline values: CDR1 KGHSH, CDR2 LQKENI. CDR3 in DNA: TGTGCCAGCTCACCAAAAGGCTCAGTTTTAGGCAACACTGAAGCTTTCTTT. It encodes CASSPKGSVLGNTEAFF. The variable domain in full, completed from reference TRBV18 and TRBJ1-1, reads NAGVMQNPRHLVRRRGQEARLRCSPMKGHSHVYWYRQLPEEGLKFMVYLQKENIIDESGMPKERFSAEFPKEGPSILRIQQVVRGDSAAYFCASSPKGSVLGNTEAFFGQGTRLTVV.

The rearrangement uses TRBV28 and TRBJ2-1, with 7 positions matching TRBD2. The CDR3 length is 14 residues. Germline loops: CDR1 MDHEN, CDR2 SYDVKM. Trimming removed 4 bases from V and 7 bases from J; junction bases left unmatched: 7. In DNA form, the CDR3 reads TGTGCCAGCAGTTCGCCAGGGAGGGAAAATGAGCAGTTCTTC. This sequence encodes CASSSPGRENEQFF.

This clonotype has more than one count but fewer than ten. This chain connects TRBV10-2 to TRBJ1-2; possible D gene TRBD1, 5 bases. Germline CDR1 WSHSY, CDR2 SAAADI. The CDR3 extends over 14 amino acids. Trimming removed 6 bases at V and 7 bases at J, with 18 bases between. This CDR3 reads CASRGVSKGLGYTF. The CDR3 DNA reads TGCGCCAGCAGGGGGGTTAGTAAGGGACTTGGCTACACCTTC.

This clonotype was picked up many times. The chain is built from TRBV20-1 and TRBJ2-2, with D unresolved. Trimming took off 4 bases at V and 5 bases at J, with 5 bases between the two ends. The CDR3 runs 11 residues. Germline CDR1 DFQATT, CDR2 SNEGSKA (reference sequence). The CDR3 loop is CSATLTGELFF. The CDR3 DNA sequence: TGCAGTGCTACCCTAACCGGGGAGCTGTTTTTT.

This clonotype was detected many times. The chain carries TRBV20-1 and TRBJ1-4; weak D call: TRBD1 (5 bases). This CDR3 region has 13 residues. In germline, CDR1 is DFQATT, CDR2 SNEGSKA (reference sequence). Trimming pared 5 bases from V and 2 bases from J, leaving 9 bases between. The CDR3 region is CSAPGFTNEKLFF. DNA for the CDR3: TGCAGTGCTCCAGGGTTTACTAATGAAAAACTGTTTTTT.

This clonotype was counted a few times. In nucleotides, the CDR3 is TGCAGCGTGAGCCCCAGCGGGCCATCCTACGAGCAGTACTTC. Translation: CSVSPSGPSYEQYF. The gene calls are TRBV29-1 and TRBJ2-7; D may be TRBD2 (6 bases). Germline assignment: CDR1 SQVTM and CDR2 ANQGSEA. V lost 6 bases and J lost 1, with 16 bases in between. The CDR3 spans 14 residues.

V is TRBV27 and J is TRBJ2-7; D may be TRBD1 (6 bases). CDR3 length equals 15 residues. Germline V gene sequence: CDR1 MNHEY, CDR2 SMNVEV (reference sequence). The germline V and J ends were trimmed by 6 bases and 4 bases, with 19 bases remaining between them. The CDR3 loop reads CASSTMGARKYEQYF. The CDR3 region has the DNA TGTGCCAGCAGCACCATGGGGGCGAGGAAATACGAGCAGTACTTC.